This T cell receptor beta chain is from a study of cytomegalovirus exposure and HLA in healthy donors. Study-wide context: Early released data comprised 80 million to 90 million unique TCRs from HLA-typed donors. Points from the study as a whole: Near-uniform donor sequencing depth was presumed by presence/absence analyses. For most subjects, TCR beta sequences were reported to predict HLA-A and HLA-B alleles with accuracy. In a later analysis, fewer than 20,000 TCR beta sequences were associated with HLA alleles at 0.05 false discovery rate.

Primers included in the PCR were 60 Vbeta and 13 Jbeta primers. Data came from immunoSEQ multiplex PCR; TCRdb stores just in-frame clones and leaves some out. The table has approximately 90,000 clones, about two thirds seen once. This clone was seen only a few times. Antigen unknown. This CDR3 has 15 amino acids. CDR1 and CDR2 from the germline V gene are SGHAT and FQNNGV. Trimming cost V 4 bases and J 5 bases; bases outside gene matches: 5. The chain has TRBV11-2 and TRBJ1-6; 7 bases are a match to TRBD1. The receptor was derived from a woman in her 50s in good health and CMV-seropositive. The sample comprised PBMCs. This CDR3 reads CASSWTGPDNSPLHF. Written as DNA, the CDR3 is TGTGCCAGCAGCTGGACAGGTCCCGATAATTCACCCCTCCACTTT.